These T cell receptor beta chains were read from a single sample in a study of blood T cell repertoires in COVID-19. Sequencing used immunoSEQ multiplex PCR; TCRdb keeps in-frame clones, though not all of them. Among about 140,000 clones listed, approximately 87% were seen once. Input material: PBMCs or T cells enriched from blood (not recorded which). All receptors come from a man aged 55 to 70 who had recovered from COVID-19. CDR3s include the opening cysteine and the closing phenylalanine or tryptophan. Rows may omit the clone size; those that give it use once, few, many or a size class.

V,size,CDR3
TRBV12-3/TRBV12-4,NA,CASSISGGTQYF
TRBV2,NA,CASSEVADTQYF
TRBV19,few,CASSSTSGGTNTGELFF
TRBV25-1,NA,CASSNVRNSPLHF
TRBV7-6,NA,CASSPRQGTAGYTF
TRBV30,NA,CAWRRGLRADEQYF
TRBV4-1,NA,CASSQYWGDNEQFF
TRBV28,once,CASTRGSSGEQYF
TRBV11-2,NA,CASAWTGGYEQYF
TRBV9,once,CASSPWPSGRVQETQYF
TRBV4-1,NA,CASSQGEGGNEQFF
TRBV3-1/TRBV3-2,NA,CASSQAGGVGGNEQFF
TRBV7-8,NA,CASSLTPGLASHF
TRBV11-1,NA,CASSLASGGTYNEQFF
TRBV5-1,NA,CASRFSTSDYSRTTSYEQYF
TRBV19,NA,CASSIVRGGQPQHF
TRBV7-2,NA,CASSPGLAGGPYNEQFF
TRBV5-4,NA,CASSRTGEETQYF